This T cell receptor beta chain was observed in a study of Graves' ophthalmopathy and Graves' hyperthyroidism. The study, taken as a whole, reports: The model's ophthalmopathy progression predictions had more than 55% sensitivity and approximately 72% specificity.

Concerning this clonotype: Its antigen is unidentified.

Under 3 months in duration, the ophthalmopathy in affected donors had moderate-to-severe activity, CAS ≥3 and NOSPECS ≥4. Ineligible for inclusion were patients with other autoimmune diseases, uncontrolled infections, pregnancy or lactation. TCR beta CDR3 amplification used RNA transcripts. Amplification began with first-round RT-PCR using HTBI primers, then second-round multiplex PCR was performed. One entry per CDR3 protein results from TCRdb running MiXCR on the multiplex PCR reads. The profile covers about 700,000 distinct CDR3 sequences, with about 41% appearing a single time and 2.5% to 3.5% taken by the ten largest. The CDR3 has 14 amino acids. The germline gives CDR1 SGHAT, CDR2 FQNNGV. The germline V and J ends were trimmed by 0 bases and 7 bases, with 9 bases remaining between them.

This sequence originates from an adult man with Graves' ophthalmopathy. The sequenced sample was peripheral blood. V gene TRBV11-2 combines with J gene TRBJ2-2; D is unclear. The CDR3 region is CASSLDLVVGELFF. CDR3 sequence (DNA): TGTGCCAGCAGCTTAGATCTGGTGGTCGGGGAGCTGTTTTTT.